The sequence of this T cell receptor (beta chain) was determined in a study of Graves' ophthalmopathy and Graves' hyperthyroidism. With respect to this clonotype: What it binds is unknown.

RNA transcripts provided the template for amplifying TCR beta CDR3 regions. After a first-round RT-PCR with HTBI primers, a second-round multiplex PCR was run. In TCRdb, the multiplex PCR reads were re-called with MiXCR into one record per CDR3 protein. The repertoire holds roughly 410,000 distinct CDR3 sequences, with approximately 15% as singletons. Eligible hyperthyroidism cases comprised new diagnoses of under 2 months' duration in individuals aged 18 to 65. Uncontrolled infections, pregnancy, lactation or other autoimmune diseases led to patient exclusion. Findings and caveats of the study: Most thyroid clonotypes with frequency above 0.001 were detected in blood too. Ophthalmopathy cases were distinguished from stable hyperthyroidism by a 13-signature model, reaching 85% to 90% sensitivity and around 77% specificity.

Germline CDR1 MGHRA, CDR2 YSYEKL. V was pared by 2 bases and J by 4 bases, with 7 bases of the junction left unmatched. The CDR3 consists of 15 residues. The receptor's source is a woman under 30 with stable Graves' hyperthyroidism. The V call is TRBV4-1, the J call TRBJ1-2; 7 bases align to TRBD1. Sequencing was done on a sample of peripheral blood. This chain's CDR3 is CASSQSGTVSYGYTF. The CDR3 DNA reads TGCGCCAGCAGCCAAAGCGGGACAGTAAGCTATGGCTACACCTTC.